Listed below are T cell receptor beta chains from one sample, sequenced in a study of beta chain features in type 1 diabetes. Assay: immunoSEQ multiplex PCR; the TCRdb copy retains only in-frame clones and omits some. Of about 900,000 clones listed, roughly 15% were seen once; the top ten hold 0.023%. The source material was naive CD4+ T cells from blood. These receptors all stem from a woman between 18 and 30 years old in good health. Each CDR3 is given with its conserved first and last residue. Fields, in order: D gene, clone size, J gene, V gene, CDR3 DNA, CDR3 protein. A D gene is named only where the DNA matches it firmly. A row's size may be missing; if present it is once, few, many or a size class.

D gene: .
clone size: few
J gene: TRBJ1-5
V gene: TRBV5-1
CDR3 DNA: TGCGCCAGCAGCTTGTATGGGGATCAGCCCCAGCATTTT
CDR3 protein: CASSLYGDQPQHF

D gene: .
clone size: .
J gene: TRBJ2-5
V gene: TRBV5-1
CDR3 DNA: TGCGCCAGCAGCTTGGGTCTTACAGCTAGCGTTATACAAGAGACCCAGTACTTC
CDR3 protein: CASSLGLTASVIQETQYF

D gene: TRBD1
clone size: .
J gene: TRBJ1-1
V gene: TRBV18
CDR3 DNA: TGTGCCAGCTCGGGGACAGAAAACACTGAAGCTTTCTTT
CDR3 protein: CASSGTENTEAFF

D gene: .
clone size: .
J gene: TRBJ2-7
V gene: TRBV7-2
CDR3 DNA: TGTGCCAGCAGCTCCTTTTGGAACGAGCAGTACTTC
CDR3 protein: CASSSFWNEQYF

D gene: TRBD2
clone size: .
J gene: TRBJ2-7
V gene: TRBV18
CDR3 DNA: TGTGCCAGCTCAGCTGGACTAGCGGGCGCCCAGGGGGAGCAGTACTTC
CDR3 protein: CASSAGLAGAQGEQYF

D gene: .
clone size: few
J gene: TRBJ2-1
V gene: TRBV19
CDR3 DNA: TGTGCCAGTAGTATCAGCAGGGGTAGAGGGGACGATGAGCAGTTCTTC
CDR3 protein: CASSISRGRGDDEQFF

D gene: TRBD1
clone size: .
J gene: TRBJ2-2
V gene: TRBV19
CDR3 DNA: TGTGCCAGTAGTATACGGGACAGGGCGACCGGGGAGCTGTTTTTT
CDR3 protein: CASSIRDRATGELFF

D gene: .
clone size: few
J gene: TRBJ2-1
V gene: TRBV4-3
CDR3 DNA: TGCGCCAGCAGCCAAGAGTACCAGTCCTACAATGAGCAGTTCTTC
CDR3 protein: CASSQEYQSYNEQFF

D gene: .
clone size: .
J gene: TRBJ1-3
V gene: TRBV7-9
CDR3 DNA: TGTGCCAGCAGCTTAGCCAGGGCGAGCTCTGGAAACACCATATATTTT
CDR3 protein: CASSLARASSGNTIYF

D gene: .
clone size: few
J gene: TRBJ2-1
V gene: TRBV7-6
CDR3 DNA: TGTGCCAGCAGCTCCGGGGGTTCTTCCTACAATGAGCAGTTCTTC
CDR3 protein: CASSSGGSSYNEQFF

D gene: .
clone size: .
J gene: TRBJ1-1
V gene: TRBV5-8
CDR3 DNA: TGTGCCAGCAGCTTGACAGGAACTGAAGCTTTCTTT
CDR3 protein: CASSLTGTEAFF

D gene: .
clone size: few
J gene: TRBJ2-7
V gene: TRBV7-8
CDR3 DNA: TGTGCCAGCAGCTTATGGGAAACTCTCTACGAGCAGTACTTC
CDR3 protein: CASSLWETLYEQYF

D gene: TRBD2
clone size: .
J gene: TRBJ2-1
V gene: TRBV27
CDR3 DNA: TGTGCCAGCAGTTTGCTCCTAGCGGGGGCTTACAATGAGCAGTTCTTC
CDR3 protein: CASSLLLAGAYNEQFF

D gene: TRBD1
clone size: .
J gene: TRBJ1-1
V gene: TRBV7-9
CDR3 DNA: TGTGCCAGCAGCCCAAGGACAGGGCAGGCTGTTGGGAACACTGAAGCTTTCTTT
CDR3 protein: CASSPRTGQAVGNTEAFF

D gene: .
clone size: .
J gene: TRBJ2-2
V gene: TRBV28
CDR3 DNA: TGTGCCAGCAGCCACCCTAACACCGGGGAGCTGTTTTTT
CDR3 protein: CASSHPNTGELFF

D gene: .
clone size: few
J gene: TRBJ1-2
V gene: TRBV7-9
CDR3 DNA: TGTGCCAGCAGCTTAGCGTTAGGGGACCTTGATGGCTACACCTTC
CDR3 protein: CASSLALGDLDGYTF

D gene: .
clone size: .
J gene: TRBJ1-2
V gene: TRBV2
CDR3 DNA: TGTGCCAGCAGTGAATCAGGTCAGGGAGTGGACTATGGCTACACCTTC
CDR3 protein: CASSESGQGVDYGYTF

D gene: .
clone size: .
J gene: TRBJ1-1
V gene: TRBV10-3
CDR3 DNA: TGTGCCATCAGTGAGCCCGCAGAAGGAGCTTTCTTT
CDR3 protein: CAISEPAEGAFF

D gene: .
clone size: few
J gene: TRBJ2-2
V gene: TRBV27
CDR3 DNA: TGTGCCAGCACCTACACCGGGGAGCTGTTTTTT
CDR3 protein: CASTYTGELFF

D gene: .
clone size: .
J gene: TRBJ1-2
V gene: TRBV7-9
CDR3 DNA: TGTGCCAGCAGCTTATGGGACGACAACTATGGCTACACCTTC
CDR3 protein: CASSLWDDNYGYTF

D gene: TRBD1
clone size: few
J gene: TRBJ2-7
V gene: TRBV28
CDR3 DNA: TGTGCCAGCAGTCTACTGGGACAGTACTCCTACGAGCAGTACTTC
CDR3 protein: CASSLLGQYSYEQYF

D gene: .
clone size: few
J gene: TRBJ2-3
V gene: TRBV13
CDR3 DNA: TGTGCCAGCAGCTTCTACGGAGGACGCACAGATACGCAGTATTTT
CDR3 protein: CASSFYGGRTDTQYF

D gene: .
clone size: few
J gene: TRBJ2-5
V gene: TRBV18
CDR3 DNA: TGTGCCAGCTCACCCAGAAACCGAGAGACCCAGTACTTC
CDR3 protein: CASSPRNRETQYF

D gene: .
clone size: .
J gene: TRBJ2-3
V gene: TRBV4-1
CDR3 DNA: TGCGCCAGCAGCCAAGTGGCAGCAGGCGGCACAGATACGCAGTATTTT
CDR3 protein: CASSQVAAGGTDTQYF

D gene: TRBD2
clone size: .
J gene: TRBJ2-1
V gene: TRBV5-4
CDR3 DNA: TGTGCCAGCAGCTCCGCCGGGACTAGCGGGAGTCACAATGAGCAGTTCTTC
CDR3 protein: CASSSAGTSGSHNEQFF

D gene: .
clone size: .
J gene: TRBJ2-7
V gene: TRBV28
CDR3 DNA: TGTGCCAGCAGCCTGGCGGGCTACGAGCAGTACTTC
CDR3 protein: CASSLAGYEQYF

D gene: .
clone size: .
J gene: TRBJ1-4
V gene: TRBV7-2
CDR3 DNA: TGTGCCAGCAGCTTCAGGTCAAGTGAAAAACTGTTTTTT
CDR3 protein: CASSFRSSEKLFF

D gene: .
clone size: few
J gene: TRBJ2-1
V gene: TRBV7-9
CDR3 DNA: TGTGCCAGCAGCTTAGAGCATGAGCAGTTCTTC
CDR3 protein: CASSLEHEQFF

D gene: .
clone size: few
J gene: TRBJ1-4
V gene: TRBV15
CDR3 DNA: TGTGCCACCAGCAGAGGGGTTAATGATGAAAAACTGTTTTTT
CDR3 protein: CATSRGVNDEKLFF